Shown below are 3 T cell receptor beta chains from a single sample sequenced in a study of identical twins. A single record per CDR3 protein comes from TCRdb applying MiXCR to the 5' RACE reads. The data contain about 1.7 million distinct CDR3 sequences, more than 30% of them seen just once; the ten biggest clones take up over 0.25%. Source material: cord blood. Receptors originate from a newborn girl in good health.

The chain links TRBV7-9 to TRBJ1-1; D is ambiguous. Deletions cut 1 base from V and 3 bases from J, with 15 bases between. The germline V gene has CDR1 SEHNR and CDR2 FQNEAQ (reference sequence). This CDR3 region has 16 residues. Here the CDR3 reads CASSLGAYFGHTEAFF. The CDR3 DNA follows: TGTGCCAGCAGCTTAGGGGCTTACTTTGGCCACACTGAAGCTTTCTTT.

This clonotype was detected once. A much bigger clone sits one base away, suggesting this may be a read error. CDR3 coding DNA: TGTGCCAGCAGTCCAATGACAGGGACCACAGGTACGCAGTATTTT. Translating gives CASSPMTGTTGTQYF. This chain uses TRBV27 with TRBJ2-3; 7 bases line up with TRBD1. The CDR3 contains 15 residues. The germline CDR1 and CDR2 sequences are MNHEY and SMNVEV (reference sequence).

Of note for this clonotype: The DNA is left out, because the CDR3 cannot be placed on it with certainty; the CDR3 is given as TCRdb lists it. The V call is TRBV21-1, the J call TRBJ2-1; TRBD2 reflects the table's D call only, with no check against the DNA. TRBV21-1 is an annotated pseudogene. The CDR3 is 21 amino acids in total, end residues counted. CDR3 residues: CASSKKGRVAGGTGVYNEQFF.